Presented here are 28 T cell receptor beta chains from one specimen sequenced in a study of blood T cell repertoires in COVID-19. TCRdb's copy holds only in-frame clones and misses some; the assay was immunoSEQ multiplex PCR. The sample has over 120,000 clones, 85% to 90% seen once. Sequenced: PBMCs or T cells enriched from blood (not recorded which). Receptor source: a man in his sixties who had recovered from COVID-19.

This clone was counted between two and nine times. The chain joins TRBV28 to TRBJ2-7; tentative D call: TRBD1 (6 bases). Germline-derived CDR1 and CDR2 are MDHEN and SYDVKM. V was pared by 4 bases and J by 9 bases, with 10 bases between. There are 11 residues in the CDR3. The CDR3, as DNA: TGTGCCAGCAGTTCAGGGGCAGGGCAGTACTTC. Residues: CASSSGAGQYF.

Written as DNA, the CDR3 is TGTGCCAGCAGCCCCCGTGCCGGGGGCACAGATACGCAGTATTTT. Translated: CASSPRAGGTDTQYF. V and J are TRBV7-9 and TRBJ2-3, with D possibly matching TRBD2 (5 bases). CDR1 is SEHNR, CDR2 FQNEAQ, per germline (reference sequence). The CDR3 is made up of 15 amino acids. V was trimmed by 5 bases and J by 1 base, leaving 13 bases between them.

This chain uses TRBV9 with TRBJ2-3; D might be TRBD1 (6 bases). Germline loops: CDR1 SGDLS, CDR2 YYNGEE. The CDR3 runs to 15 residues. Trimming shortened V by 4 bases and J by 3 bases, and 15 bases separated the two germline ends. The CDR3 sequence is CASSLTGTSTDTQYF. The CDR3 DNA sequence: TGTGCCAGCAGCCTCACCGGGACATCGACAGATACGCAGTATTTT.

V and J are TRBV7-9 and TRBJ2-5; 7 bases are a match to TRBD1. V shed 5 bases, J shed 3 bases, and the junction held 9 bases outside the gene matches. The CDR3 runs 15 residues. Germline V CDR1 and CDR2: SEHNR, FQNEAQ (reference sequence). In nucleotides, the CDR3 is TGTGCCAGCAGCCAACTGGGACAGATAGAAGAGACCCAGTACTTC. This encodes CASSQLGQIEETQYF.

CDR3 DNA: TGTGCCACCAGCAGAGATGTTCGGGGAGGGGACAATGAGCAGTTCTTC. Protein sequence: CATSRDVRGGDNEQFF. This chain links TRBV15 with TRBJ2-1, with TRBD2 matching over 7 bases. Germline-derived CDR1 and CDR2 are LNHNV and YYDKDF (reference sequence). The V and J ends lost 0 bases and 5 bases, in that order; junction bases with no gene match: 7. The CDR3 is 16 residues long.

The chain uses TRBV28 and TRBJ1-4, with D possibly being TRBD1 (5 bases). Trimming stripped 2 bases from V and 4 bases from J, with 8 bases between. The CDR3 has 14 amino acids. Germline V lookup: CDR1 MDHEN, CDR2 SYDVKM. The CDR3, as DNA: TGTGCCAGCAGTTTACAGGGTAGTAATGAAAAACTGTTTTTT. The encoded protein is CASSLQGSNEKLFF.

The rearrangement links TRBV5-1 to TRBJ2-1; tentatively, D is TRBD2 (6 bases). This CDR3 has 14 amino acids. Trimming took off 4 bases at V and 8 bases at J, with 16 bases between the two ends. CDR1 and CDR2 from the germline V gene are SGHRS and YFSETQ. CDR3 nucleotides: TGCGCCAGCAGCGAACAAACGACTAGTCATGAGCAGTTCTTC. It encodes CASSEQTTSHEQFF. The whole variable domain, remainder taken from reference TRBV5-1 and TRBJ2-1, is KAGVTQTPRYLIKTRGQQVTLSCSPISGHRSVSWYQQTPGQGLQFLFEYFSETQRNKGNFPGRFSGRQFSNSRSEMNVSTLELGDSALYLCASSEQTTSHEQFFGPGTRLTVL.

The sample holds one count of this clone. The chain employs TRBV28 and TRBJ2-2; 7 nucleotides match TRBD1. Trimming removed 6 bases from V and 2 bases from J; junction bases left unmatched: 6. The CDR3 loop spans 15 amino acids. Looked up from germline, CDR1 is MDHEN and CDR2 is SYDVKM. CDR3 region: CASRHGTDNTGELFF. DNA of the CDR3: TGTGCCAGCAGACACGGGACAGACAACACCGGGGAGCTGTTTTTT.

The CDR3 nucleotides read TGTGCCAGCAGCCAAGAGGGACAGGATAATTCACCCCTCCACTTT. Amino acids: CASSQEGQDNSPLHF. V usage is TRBV3-1 (or the pseudogene TRBV3-2) and J usage is TRBJ1-6; 8 nucleotides align to TRBD1. V shed 0 bases, J shed 5 bases, and the junction held 0 bases outside the gene matches. CDR1 LGHDT and CDR2 YNNKEL come from the germline V gene (reference sequence). The CDR3 spans 15 residues.

The V call is TRBV2, the J call TRBJ1-3; D gene ambiguous. Germline-derived CDR1 and CDR2 are SNHLY and FYNNEI. V was cut by 2 bases and J by 4 bases, with 12 bases left in between. The CDR3 is 15 amino acids. The CDR3 loop is CASSESRLSGNTIYF. DNA for the CDR3: TGTGCCAGCAGTGAATCTAGGTTATCCGGAAACACCATATATTTT.

The chain couples TRBV28 to TRBJ1-4; 9 nucleotides match TRBD1. The J segment lost 11 bases and the V segment lost 6 bases, leaving 4 bases of the junction unmatched. The CDR3 contains 12 residues. CDR1 is MDHEN and CDR2 is SYDVKM in the germline V gene. The DNA of the CDR3 is TGTGCCAGCAGATACAGGGGGCAGAAACTGTTTTTT. As protein: CASRYRGQKLFF.

The chain links TRBV5-4 to TRBJ2-3, with 14 bases matching TRBD2. This CDR3 has 17 amino acids. J lost 2 bases, V lost 0 bases, and 2 bases had no gene match. Germline V gene lookup returns CDR1 SGHNT and CDR2 YYREEE (reference sequence). CDR3 in amino acids: CASSLGLAGGDTDTQYF. As DNA, the CDR3 is TGTGCCAGCAGCTTGGGACTAGCGGGAGGGGACACAGATACGCAGTATTTT.

The genes are TRBV7-2 and TRBJ2-5; D is possibly TRBD2 (6 bases). The germline V and J ends were trimmed by 1 base and 5 bases, with 8 bases remaining between them. The CDR3 is 13 residues long. CDR1 is SGHTA, CDR2 FQGNSA, per germline. CDR3 region: CASSLGAGETQYF. In DNA form, the CDR3 reads TGTGCCAGCAGCTTAGGGGCGGGGGAGACCCAGTACTTC.

The rearrangement links TRBV30 to TRBJ2-7; 7 bases are shared with TRBD2. V gave up 3 bases and J gave up 4 bases; unmatched junction bases: 3. Germline CDR1 and CDR2: GTSNPN and SVGIG (reference sequence). The CDR3 sequence is 12 residues long. The chain's CDR3 is CAWSPRGYEQYF. CDR3 DNA: TGTGCCTGGAGCCCGCGGGGGTACGAGCAGTACTTC.

The chain's CDR3 is CASSLGGTGELFF. CDR3 coding DNA: TGTGCCAGCAGCTTAGGCGGCACCGGGGAGCTGTTTTTT. The chain is built from TRBV11-3 and TRBJ2-2; D gene uncertain. The CDR3 extends over 13 amino acids. Germline V gene data show CDR1 as SGHNT and CDR2 as YENEEA. Trimming removed 1 base at V and 4 bases at J, with 4 bases between.

The CDR3 sequence: CASSSGQGFNYGYTF. DNA of the CDR3: TGTGCCAGCAGCTCGGGACAGGGGTTTAACTATGGCTACACCTTC. This chain connects TRBV7-9 to TRBJ1-2, with 10 bases that match TRBD1. Looked up from germline, CDR1 is SEHNR and CDR2 is FQNEAQ (reference sequence). CDR3 length equals 15 residues. The J segment lost 1 base and the V segment lost 4 bases, leaving 3 bases of the junction unmatched.

The chain recombines TRBV7-2 with TRBJ1-2, with 8 bases identical to TRBD1. The CDR3 loop spans 15 amino acids. Per germline, CDR1 SGHTA and CDR2 FQGNSA. After removal of 1 base from V and 4 bases from J, the junction contained 5 bases not matched to a gene. This chain's CDR3 is CASSLGQGSGYGYTF. The CDR3 nucleotides read TGTGCCAGCAGCTTAGGACAGGGGTCTGGCTATGGCTACACCTTC.

This clone is a singleton in its sample. V gene TRBV28 combines with J gene TRBJ1-2, with 7 positions matching TRBD1. CDR1 is MDHEN and CDR2 is SYDVKM in the germline V gene. CDR3 size: 15 residues. V lost 7 bases and J lost 7; bases outside the gene matches: 15. CDR3 in amino acids: CASKEGAVIRGGYTF. The CDR3 DNA is TGTGCCAGCAAAGAGGGGGCGGTTATTAGAGGTGGCTACACCTTC.

In DNA form, the CDR3 reads TGTGCCAGTAGTATTTGGGGGCAGAATTCACCCCTCCACTTT. Encoded protein: CASSIWGQNSPLHF. The V gene is TRBV19, the J gene TRBJ1-6; D perhaps matches TRBD1 (6 bases). The ends were cut back, 3 bases at V and 7 bases at J, with 10 bases in the middle. This CDR3 has 14 amino acids. CDR1 and CDR2 from the germline V gene are LNHDA and SQIVND (reference sequence).

V and J are TRBV7-3 and TRBJ1-1, with 7 bases matching TRBD1. The CDR3 extends over 13 amino acids. V gave up 2 bases and J gave up 10 bases; unmatched junction bases: 7. Germline values: CDR1 SGHTA, CDR2 FQGTGA. CDR3 nucleotide sequence: TGTGCCAGCAGCTTATCGTCCGGGACAGTAGCTTTCTTT. It codes for CASSLSSGTVAFF.

The rearrangement uses TRBV27 and TRBJ2-5; possible D gene TRBD1, 6 bases. V lost 2 bases and J 5 bases, leaving 15 bases between the germline ends. Germline V gene data show CDR1 as MNHEY and CDR2 as SMNVEV (reference sequence). This CDR3 contains 15 residues. CDR3 sequence (DNA): TGTGCCAGCAGTTTAATGAAGGGGGTAGGGGAGACCCAGTACTTC. Protein product: CASSLMKGVGETQYF.

V gene TRBV25-1 combines with J gene TRBJ1-5; 8 bases line up with TRBD1. With 3 bases clipped from V and 2 bases from J, the junction kept 3 bases outside the gene matches. Per the germline V gene, CDR1 is MGHDK and CDR2 is SYGVNS. The CDR3 length is 15 residues. The CDR3 sequence is CASSDTGQGNQPQHF. CDR3 nucleotides: TGTGCCAGCAGTGATACGGGACAGGGCAATCAGCCCCAGCATTTT.

The rearrangement joins TRBV7-8 to TRBJ1-1, with a tentative D call TRBD1 (6 bases). V was pared by 5 bases and J by 3 bases, with 19 bases between. Germline V gene lookup returns CDR1 SGHVS and CDR2 FQNEAQ. The CDR3 is 16 amino acids. CDR3 sequence: CASSRRGGGQYTEAFF. CDR3 DNA sequence: TGTGCCAGCAGCCGCAGGGGCGGGGGGCAATACACTGAAGCTTTCTTT.

To note about this clone: This sample includes further DNA sequences coding for the same CDR3. This chain connects TRBV9 to TRBJ2-1; no firm D call. The CDR3 has 13 amino acids. V was shortened by 3 bases and J by 0 bases, with 4 bases between the two germline ends. Germline V gene lookup returns CDR1 SGDLS and CDR2 YYNGEE. CDR3 region: CASSASSYNEQFF. The DNA of the CDR3 is TGTGCCAGCAGCGCCAGCTCCTACAATGAGCAGTTCTTC.

The V and J genes are TRBV18 and TRBJ1-1; D unclear. V lost 6 bases, J lost 5 bases, and 13 bases lay in between. The CDR3 extends over 13 amino acids. The V gene's germline CDR1 is KGHSH and CDR2 LQKENI. CDR3 DNA: TGTGCCAGCTCGCCAAAAGCGGGTACTGAAGCTTTCTTT. It specifies CASSPKAGTEAFF.

V gene TRBV2 combines with J gene TRBJ1-4; D is ambiguous. CDR1 and CDR2 from the germline V gene are SNHLY and FYNNEI. The CDR3 consists of 13 residues. The V end was cut by 5 bases, the J end by 4 bases, with 8 bases between. The CDR3 sequence: CASSLVGNEKLFF. The DNA for the CDR3 is TGTGCCAGCAGTTTGGTCGGTAATGAAAAACTGTTTTTT.

The J gene is TRBJ2-1, the V gene TRBV24-1; D perhaps matches TRBD2 (7 bases). From germline, CDR1 is KGHDR and CDR2 SFDVKD. The V gene lost 2 bases and the J gene lost 8 bases, with 24 bases spanning the gap. The CDR3 contains 18 residues. The CDR3 is CATSDSRRGGGRRDEQFF. CDR3 sequence (DNA): TGTGCCACCAGTGATTCCCGGCGGGGAGGGGGAAGAAGGGATGAGCAGTTCTTC.

The rearrangement uses TRBV9 and TRBJ2-5; 9 bases are shared with TRBD1. Germline loops: CDR1 SGDLS, CDR2 YYNGEE. The CDR3 has 11 residues. J lost 13 bases, V lost 4 bases, and 5 bases had no gene match. CDR3 region: CASSNRDRVYF. The CDR3 nucleotides read TGTGCCAGCAGCAACCGGGACAGGGTGTACTTC.